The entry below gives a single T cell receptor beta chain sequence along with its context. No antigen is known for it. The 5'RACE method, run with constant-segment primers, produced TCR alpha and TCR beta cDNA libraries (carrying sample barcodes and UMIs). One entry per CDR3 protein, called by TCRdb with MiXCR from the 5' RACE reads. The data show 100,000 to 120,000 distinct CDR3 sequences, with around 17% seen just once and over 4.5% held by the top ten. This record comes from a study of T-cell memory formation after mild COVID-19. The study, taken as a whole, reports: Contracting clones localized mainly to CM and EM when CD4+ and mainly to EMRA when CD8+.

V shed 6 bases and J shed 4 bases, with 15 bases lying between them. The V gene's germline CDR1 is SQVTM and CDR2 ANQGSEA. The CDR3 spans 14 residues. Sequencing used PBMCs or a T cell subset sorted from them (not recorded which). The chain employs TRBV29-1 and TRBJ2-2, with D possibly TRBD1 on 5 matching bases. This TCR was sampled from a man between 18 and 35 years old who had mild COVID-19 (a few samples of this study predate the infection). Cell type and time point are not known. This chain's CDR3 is CSVIRQSSTGELFF. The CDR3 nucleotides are TGCAGCGTGATTCGACAGTCGTCCACCGGGGAGCTGTTTTTT.